The entry below describes one T cell receptor beta chain. V shed 6 bases, J shed 0 bases, and the junction held 12 bases outside the gene matches. Per the germline V gene, CDR1 is SQVTM and CDR2 is ANQGSEA. The CDR3 loop spans 17 amino acids. The sample belongs to a study of cytomegalovirus exposure and HLA in healthy donors. The assay was immunoSEQ multiplex PCR, and TCRdb's table has in-frame clones only and misses some. The sample consists of approximately 280,000 clones, approximately 86% of them appearing once. The rearrangement links TRBV29-1 to TRBJ2-3; the match to TRBD2 covers 10 bases. The TCR sequence derives from a woman under 30 in good health and CMV-seronegative. Sequencing input: PBMCs. CDR3 residues: CSVGRSSGGLSTDTQYF. The CDR3 coding sequence is TGCAGCGTCGGAAGGTCTAGCGGGGGCCTTAGCACAGATACGCAGTATTTT.